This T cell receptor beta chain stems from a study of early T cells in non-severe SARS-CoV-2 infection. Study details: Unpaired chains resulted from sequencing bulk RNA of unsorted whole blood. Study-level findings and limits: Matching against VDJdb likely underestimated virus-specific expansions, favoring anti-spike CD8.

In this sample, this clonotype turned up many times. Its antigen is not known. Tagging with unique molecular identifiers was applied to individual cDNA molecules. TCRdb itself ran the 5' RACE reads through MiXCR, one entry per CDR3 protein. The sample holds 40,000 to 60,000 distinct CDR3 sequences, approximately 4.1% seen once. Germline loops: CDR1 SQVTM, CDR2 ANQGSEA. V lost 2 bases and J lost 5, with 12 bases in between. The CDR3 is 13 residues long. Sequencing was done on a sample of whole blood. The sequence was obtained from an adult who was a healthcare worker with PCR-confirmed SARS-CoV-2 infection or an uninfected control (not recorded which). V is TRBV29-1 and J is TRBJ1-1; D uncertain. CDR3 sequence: CSVESGSLTEAFF. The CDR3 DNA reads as TGCAGCGTTGAATCGGGGTCTTTGACTGAAGCTTTCTTT.